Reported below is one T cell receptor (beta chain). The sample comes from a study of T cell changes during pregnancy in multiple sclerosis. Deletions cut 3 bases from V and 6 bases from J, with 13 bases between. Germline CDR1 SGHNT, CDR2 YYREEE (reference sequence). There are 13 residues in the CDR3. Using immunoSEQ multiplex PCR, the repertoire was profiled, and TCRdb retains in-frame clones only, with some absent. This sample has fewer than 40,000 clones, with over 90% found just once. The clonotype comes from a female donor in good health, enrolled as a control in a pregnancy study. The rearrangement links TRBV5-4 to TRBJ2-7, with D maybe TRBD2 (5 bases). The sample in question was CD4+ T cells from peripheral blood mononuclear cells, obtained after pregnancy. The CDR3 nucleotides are TGTGCCAGCAGCTCATTAGCGTTGGGCGAGCAGTACTTC. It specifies CASSSLALGEQYF.